What follows is one TCR beta chain and its context. What this receptor recognizes is not known. Qualities for individual bases were not recorded, and no much larger clone is one base off. The sample comes from a study of T cell responses to AZD1222 COVID-19 vaccine (dated by TCRdb to the early 2020s). In terms of the full investigation: AZD1222 recipients whose second dose came at about 4 weeks and those whose second dose came at about 12 weeks were combined into one group, since spike-specific TCR depth and breadth did not differ between the two schedules. Trial participants were enrolled into age subgroups of 18-55, 56-69 and 70-plus years, which contained around 140, 26 and 57 TCR-sequenced participants, respectively. TCR sequencing was performed for 230 to 250 trial participants, of whom about 200 were given two doses of AZD1222 and around 25 were given two doses of MenACWY control vaccine.

General conclusions and limits of the study: After two AZD1222 doses, spike-specific TCR breadth and depth were significantly higher than at day 0 and than in MenACWY recipients. The vaccine-associated CD4 TCRs covered the entire spike protein, and the dominant responses fell in regions 160-218 and 743-854. In the small 56-69-year group, the increase in depth fell short of significance, most likely because of low power. Because no day 14 peak-response samples were available, the repertoires could be characterized only after the peak T cell response. Conclusions about previously exposed vaccinees are limited because only a handful of AZD1222 recipients were SARS-CoV-2 seropositive at baseline. Participants were mostly white British, with more females than males. The authors suggested clonal diversity may have been underestimated. Nearly half of unique spike-specific TCRs reportedly recognized epitopes outside regions mutated in the B.1.351 and B.1.1.7 variants.

The CDR3 regions of human TCRbeta chains were subjected to immunosequencing. In the paper's pipeline: Repertoire TCRs were matched against a reference library of SARS-CoV-2-specific TCRs generated with the MIRA antigen-specificity platform. Breadth was defined as the fraction of unique TCRs that were SARS-CoV-2-associated, and depth was defined as the fraction of total T cells that were SARS-CoV-2-associated. Using the MIRA data, every spike-specific TCR was mapped to the spike region that the TCR reacted to and assigned to either a CD4 or a CD8 class. Log10-transformed breadth and depth values were compared by one-way ANOVA with Sidak's multiple comparisons tests. Here the immuneACCESS table is served through TCRdb, limited to in-frame sequences with V and J called. Missing clones are a known gap in these copies; in checked studies unresolved V genes cover under half, and the rest lacks a known reason. The DNA was the basis for D and trimming; V, J and clone size are from that table. The sample table contains some 150,000 clones; only one count was recorded for around 93% of them. Of the sample, under 2% falls within the top ten clones.

V drops 7 bases and J drops 8 bases, leaving 14 bases in between. The CDR3 measures 12 amino acids from cysteine to phenylalanine. CDR3 DNA is the only sequence kept; it has 36 bases, read in frame from the first base. The germline V gene (reference sequence) gives CDR1 as GTSNPN and CDR2 as SVGIG. The label giving this sample's time point can be read as: baseline before first vaccination. Vaccinee samples came from UK trials COV001 and COV002, including a single-blind randomized controlled phase 2/3 trial of AZD1222 (ChAdOx1 nCoV-19) in healthy adults. Trial participant PBMC samples were collected at day 0 and day 28 after the second dose for TCRbeta chain sequencing.

Here the chain combines TRBV30 and TRBJ1-4; a weak D assignment points to TRBD1 (6 bases agree). The receptor's source is an adult in good health. The sample consisted of peripheral blood, taken on day 0 of AZD1222 vaccination. This receptor has the CDR3 CASSWGLEKLFF. The nucleotide sequence is given as TGTGCCTCCTCGTGGGGGCTGGAAAAACTGTTTTTT.